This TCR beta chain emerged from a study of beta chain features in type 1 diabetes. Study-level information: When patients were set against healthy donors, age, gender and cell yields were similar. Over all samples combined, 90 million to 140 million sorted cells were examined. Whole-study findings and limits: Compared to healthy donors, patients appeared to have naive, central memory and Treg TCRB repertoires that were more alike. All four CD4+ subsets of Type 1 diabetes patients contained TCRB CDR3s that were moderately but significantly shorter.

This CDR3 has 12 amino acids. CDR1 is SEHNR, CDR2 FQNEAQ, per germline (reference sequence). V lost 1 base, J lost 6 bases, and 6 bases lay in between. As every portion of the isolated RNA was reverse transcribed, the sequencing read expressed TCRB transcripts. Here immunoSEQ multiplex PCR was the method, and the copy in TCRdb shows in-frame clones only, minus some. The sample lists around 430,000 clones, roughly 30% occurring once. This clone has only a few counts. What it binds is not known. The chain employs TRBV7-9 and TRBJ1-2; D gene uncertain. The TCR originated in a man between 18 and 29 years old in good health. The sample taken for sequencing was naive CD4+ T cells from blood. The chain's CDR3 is CASSLDLNGYTF. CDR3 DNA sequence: TGTGCCAGCAGCTTAGACCTGAATGGCTACACCTTC.